Following are 26 T cell receptor beta chains from one sample sequenced in a study of blood T cell repertoires in COVID-19. Only in-frame clones appear in the TCRdb table, and some are missing; sequencing was by immunoSEQ multiplex PCR. Altogether roughly 49,000 clones are present, over 85% being singletons, with the ten largest covering around 1%. The specimen was peripheral blood. The source of these receptors is a man in his 60s with COVID-19, enrolled during active disease.

This chain uses TRBV19 with TRBJ1-6; D ambiguous. The CDR3 length is 13 residues. Germline V gene lookup returns CDR1 LNHDA and CDR2 SQIVND (reference sequence). The DNA for the CDR3 is TGTGCGGCGGCTAGCTCCTATAATTCACCCCTCCACTTT. This encodes CAAASSYNSPLHF. Filled out from reference TRBV19 and TRBJ1-6, the complete variable domain reads DGGITQSPKYLFRKEGQNVTLSCEQNLNHDAMYWYRQDPGQGLRLIYYSQIVNDFQKGDIAEGYSVSREKKESFPLTVTSAQKNPTAFYLCAAASSYNSPLHFGNGTRLTVT.

This chain uses TRBV29-1 with TRBJ2-1, with TRBD2 matching over 12 bases. V shed 0 bases and J 4 bases; nucleotides not matched to a gene: 7. The CDR3 is made up of 17 amino acids. Germline-derived CDR1 and CDR2 are SQVTM and ANQGSEA. CDR3 loop: CSVEEVGGLAGYNEQFF. In DNA, the CDR3 is TGCAGCGTTGAAGAGGTTGGGGGACTAGCGGGTTACAATGAGCAGTTCTTC.

V is TRBV5-5 and J is TRBJ2-7, with D perhaps TRBD2 (5 bases). There are 13 residues in the CDR3. CDR1 SGHKS and CDR2 YYEKEE come from the germline V gene (reference sequence). V dropped 2 bases and J dropped 3 bases, with 9 bases sitting between them. The CDR3 DNA follows: TGTGCCAGCAGCTTAAGTAGCGTCTACGAGCAGTACTTC. This translates into CASSLSSVYEQYF.

The chain combines TRBV7-2 with TRBJ2-1, with 7 bases fitting TRBD2. The CDR3 loop spans 16 amino acids. The V gene's germline CDR1 is SGHTA and CDR2 FQGNSA. The ends lost 3 bases at V and 9 bases at J; junction bases unmatched: 14. The CDR3 sequence: CASSFKRTGGKPEQFF. In nucleotides, the CDR3 is TGTGCCAGCAGCTTCAAACGGACGGGGGGAAAGCCTGAGCAGTTCTTC. Full variable domain (rest looked up from reference TRBV7-2 and TRBJ2-1): GAGVSQSPSNKVTEKGKDVELRCDPISGHTALYWYRQSLGQGLEFLIYFQGNSAPDKSGLPSDRFSAERTGGSVSTLTIQRTQQEDSAVYLCASSFKRTGGKPEQFFGPGTRLTVL.

The chain links TRBV4-3 to TRBJ1-1, with 9 bases matching TRBD1. The germline V gene has CDR1 LGHNA and CDR2 YSLEER. V gave up 0 bases and J gave up 5 bases; unmatched junction bases: 4. The CDR3 is made up of 15 amino acids. CDR3 region: CASSQDGTGWTEAFF. The CDR3 DNA is TGCGCCAGCAGCCAAGATGGGACAGGGTGGACTGAAGCTTTCTTT.

The rearrangement links TRBV3-1 (or the pseudogene TRBV3-2) to TRBJ2-1, with a possible D match to TRBD2 (6 bases). V gave up 7 bases and J gave up 10 bases, with 11 bases separating them. CDR1 and CDR2 (germline): LGHDT, YNNKEL (reference sequence). This CDR3 spans 11 amino acids. The CDR3 nucleotides read TGTGCCAGCACCCTCGGACTAGAGCAGTTCTTC. It is translated as CASTLGLEQFF.

The rearrangement uses TRBV5-4 and TRBJ1-2, with 11 bases lining up with TRBD1. The CDR3 sequence is 15 residues long. With 3 bases clipped from V and 7 bases from J, the junction kept 8 bases outside the gene matches. Germline assignment: CDR1 SGHNT and CDR2 YYREEE (reference sequence). The CDR3 reads CASSSGQGAISGYTF. The CDR3 nucleotides are TGTGCCAGCAGCTCCGGACAGGGGGCCATATCTGGCTACACCTTC.

The CDR3 region is CASSGRGTRGDEQFF. The CDR3 region has the DNA TGTGCCAGCAGCGGACGGGGGACCAGAGGGGATGAGCAGTTCTTC. The gene calls are TRBV9 and TRBJ2-1; maybe TRBD2 (6 bases). The germline V gene encodes CDR1 SGDLS and CDR2 YYNGEE. V was pared by 3 bases and J by 8 bases, with 18 bases between. This CDR3 spans 15 amino acids.

This clone was recorded once. This chain uses TRBV27 with TRBJ1-2; D gene uncertain. CDR1 is MNHEY, CDR2 SMNVEV, per germline (reference sequence). V lost 3 bases, J lost 0 bases, and 11 bases lay in between. The CDR3 extends over 15 amino acids. CDR3 sequence: CASSFFPPANYGYTF. CDR3 in DNA: TGTGCCAGCAGTTTTTTCCCTCCAGCTAACTATGGCTACACCTTC.

The CDR3 region has the DNA TGTGCCTGGAGCACAGGGGGCCGGGGCTACACCTTC. Protein: CAWSTGGRGYTF. The chain carries TRBV30 and TRBJ1-2, with TRBD1 identical over 9 bases. V gave up 3 bases and J gave up 8 bases; unmatched junction bases: 4. The CDR3 length is 12 residues. CDR1 GTSNPN and CDR2 SVGIG come from the germline V gene (reference sequence).

This chain uses TRBV4-1 with TRBJ2-1, with 8 nucleotides matching TRBD1. Germline V gene data show CDR1 as MGHRA and CDR2 as YSYEKL. The junction had 9 bases not matched to a gene; V was cut back by 2 bases and J by 6 bases. The CDR3 sequence is 16 residues long. The CDR3 loop reads CASSQPRQGSGNEQFF. The CDR3, as DNA: TGCGCCAGCAGCCAACCTCGACAGGGGAGCGGCAATGAGCAGTTCTTC.

The genes are TRBV7-9 and TRBJ2-2; 9 bases fit TRBD2. The CDR3 contains 17 residues. Per germline, CDR1 SEHNR and CDR2 FQNEAQ (reference sequence). J gave up 0 bases and V 5 bases, and 7 bases lay outside the gene matches. The CDR3 nucleotides read TGTGCCAGCAGCCGAATCCAGCGGGGGGCGAACACCGGGGAGCTGTTTTTT. Its protein product is CASSRIQRGANTGELFF. Filled out from reference TRBV7-9 and TRBJ2-2, the complete variable domain reads DTGVSQNPRHKITKRGQNVTFRCDPISEHNRLYWYRQTLGQGPEFLTYFQNEAQLEKSRLLSDRFSAERPKGSFSTLEIQRTEQGDSAMYLCASSRIQRGANTGELFFGEGSRLTVL.

This chain joins TRBV19 and TRBJ2-7; TRBD2 matches 15 bases. The CDR3 spans 17 residues. The V segment lost 5 bases and the J segment 2 bases; nucleotides outside the gene matches: 7. From germline, CDR1 is LNHDA and CDR2 SQIVND (reference sequence). The CDR3 spells CASSSGLAGGPAYEQYF. The CDR3 DNA follows: TGTGCCAGTAGTTCAGGACTAGCGGGAGGGCCCGCCTACGAGCAGTACTTC. Supplemented by reference TRBV19 and TRBJ2-7, the full variable domain reads DGGITQSPKYLFRKEGQNVTLSCEQNLNHDAMYWYRQDPGQGLRLIYYSQIVNDFQKGDIAEGYSVSREKKESFPLTVTSAQKNPTAFYLCASSSGLAGGPAYEQYFGPGTRLTVT.

The V and J genes are TRBV10-1 and TRBJ2-2, with 8 bases lining up with TRBD1. The germline CDR1 and CDR2 sequences are WNHNN and SYGVQD (reference sequence). The CDR3 is 15 residues long. V lost 4 bases, J lost 7 bases, and 8 bases stayed unmatched. CDR3 amino acids: CASSARQGAGGELFF. Written as DNA, the CDR3 is TGCGCCAGCAGTGCTCGCCAGGGGGCCGGCGGGGAGCTGTTTTTT.

V and J are TRBV3-1 (or the pseudogene TRBV3-2) and TRBJ2-3; 7 bases map to TRBD2. This CDR3 has 17 residues. V was pared by 0 bases and J by 2 bases, with 8 bases of the junction left unmatched. Germline assignment: CDR1 LGHDT and CDR2 YNNKEL (reference sequence). CDR3 residues: CASSQEGRRGNTDTQYF. The CDR3 region has the DNA TGTGCCAGCAGCCAAGAGGGGCGGCGGGGGAACACAGATACGCAGTATTTT.

In DNA, the CDR3 is TGTGCCAGCAGTTCCAACCGACTAGCCTACGAGCAGTACTTC. Translation gives CASSSNRLAYEQYF. This rearrangement joins TRBV6-2 or TRBV6-3 to TRBJ2-7, with D possibly being TRBD2 (6 bases). CDR1 MNHEY and CDR2 SVGEGT come from the germline V gene. This CDR3 region has 14 residues. Deletions cut 4 bases from V and 2 bases from J, with 12 bases between.

V is TRBV5-1 and J is TRBJ1-2; 8 bases agree with TRBD1. Unmatched junction bases numbered 10, after V lost 4 bases and J lost 2 bases. The germline V gene has CDR1 SGHRS and CDR2 YFSETQ. The CDR3 is made up of 16 amino acids. The CDR3 DNA reads TGCGCCAGCAGCCCCGAATCCAGACAGGGGAACTATGGCTACACCTTC. Its translation: CASSPESRQGNYGYTF. The whole variable domain, filled in from reference TRBV5-1 and TRBJ1-2, reads KAGVTQTPRYLIKTRGQQVTLSCSPISGHRSVSWYQQTPGQGLQFLFEYFSETQRNKGNFPGRFSGRQFSNSRSEMNVSTLELGDSALYLCASSPESRQGNYGYTFGSGTRLTVV.

This sequence joins TRBV29-1 and TRBJ1-2, with 12 bases identical to TRBD1. In germline, CDR1 is SQVTM, CDR2 ANQGSEA. With V trimmed by 3 bases and J by 0 bases, 2 bases remained unmatched. This CDR3 is built from 15 residues. CDR3 nucleotides: TGCAGCGTTGAGGGACAGGGGGCTGCTAACTATGGCTACACCTTC. Amino acids: CSVEGQGAANYGYTF.

This chain connects TRBV27 to TRBJ1-3; D is undetermined. Trimming removed 0 bases at V and 0 bases at J, with 9 bases between. This CDR3 contains 16 residues. The germline CDR1 and CDR2 sequences are MNHEY and SMNVEV (reference sequence). CDR3 loop: CASSLSGSVSGNTIYF. The CDR3 DNA reads as TGTGCCAGCAGTTTATCGGGCTCGGTCTCTGGAAACACCATATATTTT.

This clone was counted once. The gene calls are TRBV19 and TRBJ2-1, with 14 bases identical to TRBD2. V was clipped by 7 bases and J by 8 bases; unmatched bases: 7. Germline CDR1 is LNHDA and CDR2 is SQIVND (reference sequence). This CDR3 has 15 amino acids. As DNA, the CDR3 is TGTGCCAGTACAGGACTAGCGGGAGGATGGGATGAGCAGTTCTTC. Translating gives CASTGLAGGWDEQFF.

The chain couples TRBV29-1 to TRBJ2-3; 10 bases fit TRBD2. The V gene's germline CDR1 is SQVTM and CDR2 ANQGSEA. The CDR3 sequence is 12 residues long. J was trimmed by 5 bases and V by 4 bases; bases with no gene match: 0. Here the CDR3 DNA reads TGCAGCGTTGGGACTAGCGGAGATACGCAGTATTTT. This sequence encodes CSVGTSGDTQYF.

The chain has TRBV14 and TRBJ1-1; 8 nucleotides align to TRBD1. Germline V gene data show CDR1 as SGHDN and CDR2 as FVKESK. J was trimmed by 4 bases and V by 4 bases; bases with no gene match: 8. The CDR3 sequence is 15 residues long. The CDR3 spells CASSPLTGAGTEAFF. The CDR3 DNA is TGTGCCAGCAGCCCTCTGACAGGGGCCGGCACTGAAGCTTTCTTT.

The chain uses TRBV19 and TRBJ1-4; D call uncertain. The CDR3 is made up of 13 amino acids. Germline lookup yields CDR1 LNHDA and CDR2 SQIVND (reference sequence). Trimming stripped 5 bases from V and 8 bases from J, with 12 bases between. CDR3 nucleotides: TGTGCCAGTAGTTCTTCCTTGAGGGAAAAACTGTTTTTT. Translated: CASSSSLREKLFF.

J is TRBJ2-1 and V is TRBV5-1; D perhaps matches TRBD2 (6 bases). The CDR3 runs to 14 residues. Per germline, CDR1 SGHRS and CDR2 YFSETQ. V lost 4 bases, J lost 5 bases, and 13 bases lay in between. This chain's CDR3 is CASSLRLGHNEQFF. The DNA for the CDR3 is TGCGCCAGCAGCCTCCGACTAGGTCACAATGAGCAGTTCTTC.

The table lists this clone with a count of one. The chain's CDR3 is CASRPGLHSDTQYF. CDR3 bases: TGTGCCAGCCGTCCGGGACTTCATTCAGATACGCAGTATTTT. V and J are TRBV27 and TRBJ2-3, with D perhaps matching TRBD2 (6 bases). Trimming pared 8 bases from V and 4 bases from J, leaving 16 bases between. The CDR3 has 14 amino acids. The germline V gene has CDR1 MNHEY and CDR2 SMNVEV (reference sequence).

V usage is TRBV7-2 and J usage is TRBJ2-3, with D perhaps matching TRBD1 (5 bases). Germline CDR1 SGHTA, CDR2 FQGNSA. V gave up 2 bases and J gave up 0 bases, with 9 bases separating them. The CDR3 totals 15 residues. The DNA of the CDR3 is TGTGCCAGCAGCTTAAGACAGCCTAGCACAGATACGCAGTATTTT. Its protein is CASSLRQPSTDTQYF.